These 24 T cell receptor beta chains share one sample of origin, sequenced in a study of cytomegalovirus exposure and HLA in healthy donors. PCR primers comprised 60 Vbeta and 13 Jbeta primers. Clones were sequenced by immunoSEQ multiplex PCR, and TCRdb holds only the in-frame ones, with some missing. The table has 100,000 to 150,000 clones, about 80% seen once. The source material was PBMCs. Source of these receptors: a man younger than 45 in good health and CMV-seropositive.

A note on this clone: This specimen includes other DNA sequences encoding the same CDR3. The J gene is TRBJ2-5, the V gene TRBV7-9, with TRBD2 matching over 9 bases. The germline CDR1 and CDR2 sequences are SEHNR and FQNEAQ (reference sequence). CDR3 size: 14 residues. The junction had 3 bases not matched to a gene; V was cut back by 5 bases and J by 2 bases. This chain's CDR3 is CASSLAGGQETQYF. CDR3 nucleotides: TGTGCCAGCAGCCTGGCGGGGGGGCAAGAGACCCAGTACTTC.

V and J are TRBV10-3 and TRBJ2-7; TRBD2 aligns across 8 bases. The CDR3 has 17 residues. V lost 3 bases and J lost 0; bases outside the gene matches: 10. Germline values: CDR1 ENHRY, CDR2 SYGVKD. This chain's CDR3 is CAISDLQSGGRSYEQYF. The CDR3 bases are TGTGCCATCAGTGACTTACAGAGCGGGGGCCGCTCCTACGAGCAGTACTTC.

The chain is built from TRBV6-6 and TRBJ1-5, with D perhaps matching TRBD1 (5 bases). Trimming stripped 5 bases from V and 0 bases from J, with 5 bases between. The CDR3 has 13 amino acids. CDR1 and CDR2 (germline): MNHNY, SVGAGI (reference sequence). CDR3 amino acids: CASSRGSNQPQHF. CDR3 coding DNA: TGTGCCAGCAGTAGGGGTAGCAATCAGCCCCAGCATTTT.

The rearrangement joins TRBV7-6 to TRBJ2-1; D is ambiguous. The CDR3 has 14 amino acids. In germline, CDR1 is SGHVS, CDR2 FNYEAQ. The ends were cut back, 5 bases at V and 5 bases at J, with 13 bases in the middle. The DNA of the CDR3 is TGTGCCAGCAGCCCTGAGACATCAAACAATGAGCAGTTCTTC. Translated, it gives CASSPETSNNEQFF.

The rearrangement links TRBV13 to TRBJ2-3, with D maybe TRBD1 (6 bases). The CDR3 has 16 residues. Germline V gives CDR1 PRHDT, CDR2 FYEKMQ (reference sequence). V was clipped by 4 bases and J by 4 bases, with 18 bases between them. The CDR3 sequence: CASSSQQGASPDTQYF. CDR3 nucleotides: TGTGCCAGCAGCTCCCAACAGGGCGCTTCCCCAGATACGCAGTATTTT.

The chain is built from TRBV5-1 and TRBJ2-5; D possibly corresponds to TRBD2 (6 bases). The CDR3 loop spans 13 amino acids. In germline, CDR1 is SGHRS, CDR2 YFSETQ. Trimming took 0 bases from V and 3 from J, leaving 6 bases between them. The CDR3 is CASSLGEEETQYF. In DNA, the CDR3 is TGCGCCAGCAGCTTGGGGGAGGAAGAGACCCAGTACTTC. Full variable domain (outside the CDR3, taken from reference TRBV5-1 and TRBJ2-5): KAGVTQTPRYLIKTRGQQVTLSCSPISGHRSVSWYQQTPGQGLQFLFEYFSETQRNKGNFPGRFSGRQFSNSRSEMNVSTLELGDSALYLCASSLGEEETQYFGPGTRLLVL.

This chain connects TRBV27 to TRBJ1-1; D uncertain. CDR3 length: 15 residues. The V gene's germline CDR1 is MNHEY and CDR2 SMNVEV (reference sequence). Trimming pared 3 bases from V and 6 bases from J, leaving 17 bases between. Written as DNA, the CDR3 is TGTGCCAGCAGTTTGAGTGGTCGGGGTCGGGCTGAAGCTTTCTTT. Translating gives CASSLSGRGRAEAFF.

The chain is built from TRBV19 and TRBJ1-6; TRBD1 might be the D (5 bases). From germline, CDR1 is LNHDA and CDR2 SQIVND (reference sequence). V shed 6 bases and J shed 7 bases, with 19 bases lying between them. This CDR3 spans 16 amino acids. CDR3 amino acids: CASRDLKSGGNSPLHF. The CDR3 bases are TGTGCCAGTAGAGACCTAAAATCCGGGGGGAATTCACCCCTCCACTTT.

The chain recombines TRBV7-8 with TRBJ2-5; TRBD2 aligns across 8 bases. The trim removed 4 bases at V and 3 bases at J, leaving 7 bases unmatched. Germline values: CDR1 SGHVS, CDR2 FQNEAQ. The CDR3 contains 15 residues. The CDR3 DNA reads TGTGCCAGCAGCTCCGGGGGGACTAGGGAAGAGACCCAGTACTTC. Its protein is CASSSGGTREETQYF. Combining the CDR3 with reference TRBV7-8 and TRBJ2-5 gives the whole variable domain GAGVSQSPRYKVAKRGQDVALRCDPISGHVSLFWYQQALGQGPEFLTYFQNEAQLDKSGLPSDRFFAERPEGSVSTLKIQRTQQEDSAVYLCASSSGGTREETQYFGPGTRLLVL.

V and J are TRBV10-1 and TRBJ1-1, with 8 bases lining up with TRBD1. Looked up from germline, CDR1 is WNHNN and CDR2 is SYGVQD (reference sequence). J was trimmed by 0 bases and V by 0 bases; bases with no gene match: 9. CDR3 length: 18 residues. The CDR3 nucleotides are TGCGCCAGCAGTGAGTCGATTACCCAGGGGGCGATGAACACTGAAGCTTTCTTT. Protein product: CASSESITQGAMNTEAFF.

The V and J genes are TRBV4-1 and TRBJ1-6, with 9 nucleotides matching TRBD1. Germline V CDR1 and CDR2: MGHRA, YSYEKL. The trim removed 0 bases at V and 14 bases at J, leaving 17 bases unmatched. This CDR3 is 18 amino acids long. CDR3 protein: CASSQEGSRDRGRRTLHF. CDR3 DNA: TGCGCCAGCAGCCAAGAAGGTTCGCGAGACAGGGGGAGGAGGACCCTCCACTTT.

The genes are TRBV7-3 and TRBJ1-1; no definite D call. The CDR3 totals 13 residues. Germline assignment: CDR1 SGHTA and CDR2 FQGTGA. The V end was cut by 8 bases, the J end by 5 bases, with 15 bases between. The CDR3 loop is CASSSLPGTEAFF. The CDR3 coding sequence is TGTGCCAGCTCGAGCCTCCCGGGGACTGAAGCTTTCTTT. Drawing the rest from reference TRBV7-3 and TRBJ1-1, the complete variable domain is GAGVSQTPSNKVTEKGKYVELRCDPISGHTALYWYRQSLGQGPEFLIYFQGTGAADDSGLPNDRFFAVRPEGSVSTLKIQRTERGDSAVYLCASSSLPGTEAFFGQGTRLTVV.

The chain combines TRBV10-3 with TRBJ2-7, with 9 bases identical to TRBD1. The CDR3 contains 15 residues. Germline V gene data show CDR1 as ENHRY and CDR2 as SYGVKD. V shed 5 bases and J 3 bases; nucleotides not matched to a gene: 8. CDR3: CAISQGTGSDYEQYF. The CDR3 nucleotides read TGTGCCATCAGTCAGGGGACAGGGTCAGACTACGAGCAGTACTTC.

Comments on this clone: Sequence at one end of the junction differs from germline and may be a read error. The V gene is TRBV7-9, the J gene TRBJ2-7, with D tentatively TRBD2 (5 bases). From germline, CDR1 is SEHNR and CDR2 FQNEAQ (reference sequence). The CDR3 spans 12 residues. This CDR3 reads CSSSFGDYEQYF. CDR3 DNA sequence: TGTTCCAGCAGCTTCGGGGACTACGAGCAGTACTTC.

The J gene is TRBJ1-2, the V gene TRBV5-6; D gene ambiguous. The CDR3 has 15 amino acids. V was trimmed by 3 bases and J by 2 bases, leaving 14 bases between them. Germline CDR1 is SGHDT and CDR2 is YYEEEE. CDR3 coding DNA: TGTGCCAGCAGCTCCCTGGTAGGCGGAAACTATGGCTACACCTTC. Encoded protein: CASSSLVGGNYGYTF.

The CDR3 nucleotides are TGTGCCAGCAGGAAGGGGACGGGGGTCACTGAAGCTTTCTTT. Protein: CASRKGTGVTEAFF. This sequence joins TRBV13 and TRBJ1-1, with D possibly matching TRBD1 (5 bases). From germline, CDR1 is PRHDT and CDR2 FYEKMQ (reference sequence). V lost 6 bases and J 4 bases, leaving 15 bases between the germline ends. CDR3 length: 14 residues.

The chain is built from TRBV2 and TRBJ2-5; 8 bases are a match to TRBD1. CDR3 length equals 15 residues. CDR1 and CDR2 from the germline V gene are SNHLY and FYNNEI. The J segment lost 0 bases and the V segment lost 7 bases, leaving 7 bases of the junction unmatched. The CDR3 DNA sequence: TGTGCCAGCATTCAGACAGGGGCGTACCAAGAGACCCAGTACTTC. Translation gives CASIQTGAYQETQYF.

This clone was seen a handful of times. V usage is TRBV4-1 and J usage is TRBJ2-7; 10 nucleotides line up with TRBD1. The CDR3 extends over 15 amino acids. Germline loops: CDR1 MGHRA, CDR2 YSYEKL. With 0 bases clipped from V and 5 bases from J, the junction kept 4 bases outside the gene matches. DNA for the CDR3: TGCGCCAGCAGCCAAGATAGGGGGACAGGGGACGAGCAGTACTTC. Encoded protein: CASSQDRGTGDEQYF.

The chain carries TRBV7-6 and TRBJ2-7, with 9 bases identical to TRBD1. The germline V gene has CDR1 SGHVS and CDR2 FNYEAQ. The CDR3 is 16 amino acids. V dropped 5 bases and J dropped 5; count of bases not matched to a gene: 13. DNA for the CDR3: TGTGCCAGCAGCCCCCACAAAGACAGGGGGTCCCACGAGCAGTACTTC. This translates into CASSPHKDRGSHEQYF.

The gene calls are TRBV9 and TRBJ2-2; 7 bases align to TRBD2. The CDR3 covers 17 residues. Germline assignment: CDR1 SGDLS and CDR2 YYNGEE. J was trimmed by 3 bases and V by 2 bases; bases with no gene match: 10. The CDR3 region is CASSVGRGGMDTGELFF. CDR3 DNA: TGTGCCAGCAGCGTGGGGAGGGGAGGGATGGACACCGGGGAGCTGTTTTTT.

This clone was detected a few times. The chain is built from TRBV11-2 and TRBJ1-2; no firm D call. The CDR3 length is 15 residues. The V end was cut by 1 base, the J end by 0 bases, with 9 bases between. Per the germline V gene, CDR1 is SGHAT and CDR2 is FQNNGV. CDR3 in amino acids: CASSLVQPTNYGYTF. In nucleotides, the CDR3 is TGTGCCAGCAGCTTAGTACAGCCGACTAACTATGGCTACACCTTC.

The gene calls are TRBV27 and TRBJ1-1, with 7 bases identical to TRBD1. V gave up 2 bases and J gave up 2 bases; unmatched junction bases: 11. CDR3 size: 17 residues. Per germline, CDR1 MNHEY and CDR2 SMNVEV (reference sequence). CDR3 DNA: TGTGCCAGCAGTTTAGTTTTTCCCGGGACAGCCAACACTGAAGCTTTCTTT. Protein: CASSLVFPGTANTEAFF.

The rearrangement uses TRBV6-1 and TRBJ2-4; 10 bases are a match to TRBD1. After removal of 7 bases from V and 6 bases from J, the junction contained 6 bases not matched to a gene. The CDR3 runs 14 residues. Germline V lookup: CDR1 MNHNS, CDR2 SASEGT. CDR3: CASTWTGGSNIQYF. The CDR3 DNA follows: TGTGCCAGCACCTGGACAGGGGGATCAAACATTCAGTACTTC.

The chain uses TRBV2 and TRBJ1-5, with 8 bases identical to TRBD1. Trimming at V came to 4 bases and at J to 2 bases, leaving 7 bases not matched to a gene. The CDR3 runs 16 residues. CDR1 and CDR2 from the germline V gene are SNHLY and FYNNEI. The CDR3 sequence is CASSATGGVRNQPQHF. The CDR3 nucleotides read TGTGCCAGCAGTGCAACAGGGGGTGTGCGCAATCAGCCCCAGCATTTT.